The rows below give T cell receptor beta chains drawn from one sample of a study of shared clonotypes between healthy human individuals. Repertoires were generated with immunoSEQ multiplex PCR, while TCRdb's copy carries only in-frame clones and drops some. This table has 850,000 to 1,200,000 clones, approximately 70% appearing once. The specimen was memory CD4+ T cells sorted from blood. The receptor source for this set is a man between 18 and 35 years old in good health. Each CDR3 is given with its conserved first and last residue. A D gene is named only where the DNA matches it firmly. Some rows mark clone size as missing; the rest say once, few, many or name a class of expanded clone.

CDR3: CASSLGLGTSGGNNEQFF; DNA: TGCGCCAGCAGCTTGGGGCTGGGGACTAGCGGGGGGAACAATGAGCAGTTCTTC; D: TRBD2; J: TRBJ2-1; V: TRBV5-1; size: .
CDR3: CASSRLGSPLHF; DNA: TGTGCCAGCAGTCGCTTGGGCTCACCCCTCCACTTT; D: .; J: TRBJ1-6; V: TRBV11-2; size: many
CDR3: CASSSVLSPYNEQFF; DNA: TGTGCCAGCAGCTCCGTTCTTAGTCCCTACAATGAGCAGTTCTTC; D: .; J: TRBJ2-1; V: TRBV5-6; size: .
CDR3: CASSQGYSESYNEQFF; DNA: TGCGCCAGCAGCCAAGGGTACTCCGAGAGCTACAATGAGCAGTTCTTC; D: .; J: TRBJ2-1; V: TRBV4-3; size: .
CDR3: CASTTGRYNEQFF; DNA: TGTGCCAGTACTACAGGGCGATACAATGAGCAGTTCTTC; D: .; J: TRBJ2-1; V: TRBV11-2; size: .
CDR3: CASSSGQGTYNSPLHF; DNA: TGTGCCAGCAGCTCAGGACAGGGCACCTATAATTCACCCCTCCACTTT; D: TRBD1; J: TRBJ1-6; V: TRBV7-9; size: .
CDR3: CASRGEQATNEKLFF; DNA: TGTGCCAGCAGGGGGGAACAGGCAACTAATGAAAAACTGTTTTTT; D: .; J: TRBJ1-4; V: TRBV2; size: .
CDR3: CASSSPAGQSGEQYF; DNA: TGTGCCAGCAGCTCCCCAGCAGGGCAGTCGGGCGAGCAGTACTTC; D: .; J: TRBJ2-7; V: TRBV7-2; size: .
CDR3: CASSRGLGLDEQYF; DNA: TGTGCCAGCAGCCGGGGACTAGGGCTGGACGAGCAGTACTTC; D: TRBD2; J: TRBJ2-7; V: TRBV7-2; size: .
CDR3: CASSFANYNEQFF; DNA: TGCGCCAGCAGTTTTGCTAACTACAATGAGCAGTTCTTC; D: .; J: TRBJ2-1; V: TRBV5-1; size: .